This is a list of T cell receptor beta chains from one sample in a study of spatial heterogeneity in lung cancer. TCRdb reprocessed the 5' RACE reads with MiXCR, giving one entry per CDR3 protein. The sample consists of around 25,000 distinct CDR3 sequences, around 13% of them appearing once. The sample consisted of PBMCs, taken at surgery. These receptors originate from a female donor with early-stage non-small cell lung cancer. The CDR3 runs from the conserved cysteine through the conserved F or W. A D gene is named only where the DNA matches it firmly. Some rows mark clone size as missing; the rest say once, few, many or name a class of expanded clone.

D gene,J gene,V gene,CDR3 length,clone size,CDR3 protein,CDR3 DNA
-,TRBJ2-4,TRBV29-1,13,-,CSVEDRTQNIQYF,TGCAGCGTTGAAGACCGGACACAAAACATTCAGTACTTC
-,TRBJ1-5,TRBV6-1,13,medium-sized,CASSRTDNQPQHF,TGTGCCAGCAGTAGGACAGACAATCAGCCCCAGCATTTT
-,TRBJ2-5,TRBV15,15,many,CATSRDEAGQETQYF,TGTGCCACCAGCAGAGATGAGGCGGGACAAGAGACCCAGTACTTC
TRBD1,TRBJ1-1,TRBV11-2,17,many,CASSGWTGGRLNTEAFF,TGTGCCAGCAGCGGTTGGACAGGGGGAAGGTTAAACACTGAAGCTTTCTTT
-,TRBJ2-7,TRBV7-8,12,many,CASSLEWSGEYF,TGTGCCAGCAGCTTAGAGTGGTCAGGGGAGTACTTC
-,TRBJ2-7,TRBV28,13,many,CASSAGVSYEQYF,TGTGCCAGCAGTGCGGGCGTCTCCTACGAGCAGTACTTC
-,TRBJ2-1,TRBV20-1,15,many,CSARDTESSYNEQFF,TGCAGTGCTAGAGATACGGAGAGCTCCTACAATGAGCAGTTCTTC
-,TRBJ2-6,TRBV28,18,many,CASGGVGAMDSGANVLTF,TGTGCCAGCGGAGGGGTGGGAGCCATGGACTCTGGGGCCAACGTCCTGACTTTC
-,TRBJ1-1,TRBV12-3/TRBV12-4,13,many,CASSPIVDTEAFF,TGTGCCAGCAGCCCGATCGTGGACACTGAAGCTTTCTTT
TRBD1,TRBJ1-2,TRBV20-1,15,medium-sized,CSAPDRGPTRIGYTF,TGCAGTGCCCCGGACAGGGGGCCAACCCGTATTGGCTACACCTTC
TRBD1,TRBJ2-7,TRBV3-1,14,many,CATSGGQGMYEQYF,TGTGCCACTTCAGGGGGACAGGGAATGTACGAGCAGTACTTC
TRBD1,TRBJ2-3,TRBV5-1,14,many,CASSGDRLTDTQYF,TGCGCCAGCAGCGGGGACAGGCTCACAGATACGCAGTATTTT